Below, 8 T cell receptor beta chains from the same sample are listed, as sequenced in a study of OX40 agonist ivuxolimab in advanced cancers. Some clones are missing from TCRdb's copy, which holds only in-frame ones; the method was immunoSEQ multiplex PCR. The repertoire holds some 39,000 clones, 90% seen once, with around 6.2% in the top ten. The material sequenced was CD4+ or CD8+ T cells sorted from blood, taken in a trial of the OX40 agonist ivuxolimab. The source of these receptors is an adult with an advanced solid tumor such as melanoma, head and neck, liver or kidney cancer.

This CDR3 is CASSSVQAGFGSGIDTQYF. The CDR3 DNA is TGTGCCAGCAGCTCGGTCCAAGCAGGGTTCGGGAGCGGCATCGATACGCAGTATTTT. V gene TRBV5-6 combines with J gene TRBJ2-3; a possible D gene is TRBD2 (6 bases). The CDR3 totals 19 residues. Germline CDR1 reads SGHDT; CDR2 reads YYEEEE. Trimming took off 3 bases at V and 6 bases at J, with 29 bases between the two ends. Together with reference TRBV5-6 and TRBJ2-3, the CDR3 gives the full variable domain: DAGVTQSPTHLIKTRGQQVTLRCSPKSGHDTVSWYQQALGQGPQFIFQYYEEEERQRGNFPDRFSGHQFPNYSSELNVNALLLGDSALYLCASSSVQAGFGSGIDTQYFGPGTRLTVL.

The V call is TRBV2, the J call TRBJ2-7; TRBD1 matches at 8 bases. V lost 9 bases and J lost 6; bases outside the gene matches: 16. The CDR3 sequence is 15 residues long. Germline V gives CDR1 SNHLY, CDR2 FYNNEI. The CDR3: CASRERSGQEIEQYF. In DNA, the CDR3 is TGTGCCAGTCGGGAGAGGTCGGGACAGGAGATCGAGCAGTACTTC. Filled out from reference TRBV2 and TRBJ2-7, the complete variable domain reads EPEVTQTPSHQVTQMGQEVILRCVPISNHLYFYWYRQILGQKVEFLVSFYNNEISEKSEIFDDQFSVERPDGSNFTLKIRSTKLEDSAMYFCASRERSGQEIEQYFGPGTRLTVT.

V is TRBV18 and J is TRBJ1-5; D is perhaps TRBD1 (5 bases). Trimming stripped 2 bases from V and 0 bases from J, with 14 bases between. This CDR3 region has 17 residues. Per the germline V gene, CDR1 is KGHSH and CDR2 is LQKENI. The CDR3 protein is CASSPKGPNYSNQPQHF. The CDR3 nucleotides read TGTGCCAGCTCACCAAAGGGACCGAATTATAGCAATCAGCCCCAGCATTTT.

This clone was observed a handful of times. V is TRBV6-5 and J is TRBJ1-2; D gene unclear. There are 12 residues in the CDR3. V was cut by 8 bases and J by 4 bases, with 11 bases left in between. Germline CDR1 reads MNHEY; CDR2 reads SVGAGI. As DNA, the CDR3 is TGTGCCAGCGGAGTTCCTTTCTATGGCTACACCTTC. Translated: CASGVPFYGYTF.

V and J are TRBV19 and TRBJ1-5; 8 bases align to TRBD1. CDR1 is LNHDA and CDR2 is SQIVND in the germline V gene (reference sequence). The trim removed 6 bases at V and 2 bases at J, leaving 3 bases unmatched. The CDR3 consists of 14 residues. The DNA for the CDR3 is TGTGCCAGTAGGGAGGACAGGGGCAATCAGCCCCAGCATTTT. Translation gives CASREDRGNQPQHF.

The rearrangement links TRBV6-5 to TRBJ2-3, with D possibly being TRBD1 (5 bases). Trimming removed 6 bases at V and 0 bases at J, with 7 bases between. In germline, CDR1 is MNHEY, CDR2 SVGAGI. The CDR3 is 13 amino acids. Written as DNA, the CDR3 is TGTGCCAGCAGGCGACAGAGCACAGATACGCAGTATTTT. Amino acids: CASRRQSTDTQYF.

The CDR3 sequence is CAWSGVIGYEQFF. Here the CDR3 DNA reads TGTGCCTGGAGTGGGGTTATTGGGTATGAGCAGTTCTTC. The chain couples TRBV30 to TRBJ2-1; no clear D. The germline V gene encodes CDR1 GTSNPN and CDR2 SVGIG (reference sequence). V was shortened by 1 base and J by 8 bases, with 12 bases between the two germline ends. The CDR3 has 13 amino acids.

The chain carries TRBV5-4 and TRBJ2-1, with D possibly TRBD2 on 5 matching bases. Germline loops: CDR1 SGHNT, CDR2 YYREEE (reference sequence). The V and J ends lost 0 bases and 2 bases respectively, with 9 bases between them. This CDR3 is built from 15 residues. Written as DNA, the CDR3 is TGTGCCAGCAGCTTGGAGTTTAGCGCCTACAATGAGCAGTTCTTC. It translates to CASSLEFSAYNEQFF.